Following are 31 T cell receptor beta chains from one sample sequenced in a study of early T cells in non-severe SARS-CoV-2 infection. MiXCR, applied by TCRdb to the 5' RACE reads, yields one record per CDR3 protein. This sample yields 50,000 to 70,000 distinct CDR3 sequences, of which more than 7% are seen a single time; about 3.3% belongs to the top ten. The sequenced sample was whole blood. The receptor source for this set is an adult who was a healthcare worker with PCR-confirmed SARS-CoV-2 infection or an uninfected control (not recorded which).

This clonotype was picked up many times. The chain uses TRBV7-8 and TRBJ2-3; D is undetermined. There are 15 residues in the CDR3. The V gene's germline CDR1 is SGHVS and CDR2 FQNEAQ. V lost 5 bases and J lost 1, with 13 bases in between. The CDR3, as DNA: TGTGCCAGCAGCCCCCAGTTTCCCGGCACAGATACGCAGTATTTT. Translated, it gives CASSPQFPGTDTQYF.

In this sample, this clonotype turned up a few times. The chain recombines TRBV3-1 with TRBJ2-5; 7 bases are a match to TRBD2. This CDR3 region has 15 residues. From germline, CDR1 is LGHDT and CDR2 YNNKEL (reference sequence). Germline trimming cut 4 bases from V and 5 bases from J; bases unmatched to any gene: 10. CDR3: CASSPPEGLGETQYF. The DNA for the CDR3 is TGTGCCAGCAGCCCACCCGAAGGACTAGGGGAGACCCAGTACTTC.

This clonotype was detected a few times. CDR3 in amino acids: CASTLSGAGNEKLFF. The CDR3, as DNA: TGTGCCAGCACCCTATCCGGCGCCGGCAATGAAAAACTGTTTTTT. J is TRBJ1-4 and V is TRBV28; D is undetermined. The V gene lost 7 bases and the J gene lost 5 bases, with 17 bases spanning the gap. In germline, CDR1 is MDHEN, CDR2 SYDVKM. CDR3 length: 15 amino acids. The full variable domain, in which reference TRBV28 and TRBJ1-4 provide the parts outside the CDR3, is DVKVTQSSRYLVKRTGEKVFLECVQDMDHENMFWYRQDPGLGLRLIYFSYDVKMKEKGDIPEGYSVSREKKERFSLILESASTNQTSMYLCASTLSGAGNEKLFFGSGTQLSVL.

This clonotype was seen repeatedly, ten times or more. The chain uses TRBV10-3 and TRBJ2-3; TRBD2 matches 9 bases. The CDR3 contains 15 residues. Germline V gene data show CDR1 as ENHRY and CDR2 as SYGVKD. The junction had 2 bases not matched to a gene; V was cut back by 4 bases and J by 0 bases. The CDR3 reads CAISVSGRSTDTQYF. DNA for the CDR3: TGTGCCATCAGTGTGAGCGGGAGGAGCACAGATACGCAGTATTTT.

In this sample, this clonotype turned up a few times. This rearrangement joins TRBV3-1 to TRBJ2-1; no clear D. The length of the CDR3 is 14 residues. The V gene lost 2 bases and the J gene lost 5 bases, with 10 bases spanning the gap. CDR1 is LGHDT and CDR2 is YNNKEL in the germline V gene (reference sequence). The CDR3 nucleotides are TGTGCCAGCAGCCAATCGGCCAGGAACAATGAGCAGTTCTTC. Amino acids: CASSQSARNNEQFF.

The rearrangement joins TRBV28 to TRBJ1-2; no clear D. Germline-derived CDR1 and CDR2 are MDHEN and SYDVKM. Trimming stripped 5 bases from V and 10 bases from J, with 14 bases between. The CDR3 runs to 12 residues. CDR3 coding DNA: TGTGCCAGCAGTGCCCGTGGCCGCGCCTACACCTTC. Translation gives CASSARGRAYTF.

The chain recombines TRBV5-1 with TRBJ2-4, with 14 nucleotides matching TRBD2. The CDR3 sequence is 19 residues long. J was trimmed by 0 bases and V by 3 bases; bases with no gene match: 8. Germline V gene lookup returns CDR1 SGHRS and CDR2 YFSETQ. The CDR3 loop is CASSSGLAGGPKAKNIQYF. The CDR3 bases are TGCGCCAGCAGCTCCGGACTAGCGGGAGGACCAAAAGCCAAAAACATTCAGTACTTC.

The sample holds many counts of this clonotype. The V gene is TRBV5-8, the J gene TRBJ2-4, with D possibly being TRBD1 (6 bases). Germline V gene data show CDR1 as SGHTS and CDR2 as YDEGEE. Trimming took off 0 bases at V and 3 bases at J, with 10 bases between the two ends. The CDR3 contains 15 residues. The CDR3 is CASSLAGVGKNIQYF. The CDR3, as DNA: TGTGCCAGCAGCTTGGCAGGGGTAGGCAAAAACATTCAGTACTTC.

This clonotype showed up just a few times. V usage is TRBV29-1 and J usage is TRBJ2-4; 10 bases line up with TRBD1. The CDR3 has 13 residues. CDR1 is SQVTM and CDR2 is ANQGSEA in the germline V gene. J gave up 7 bases and V 1 base, and 1 base lay outside the gene matches. CDR3 amino acids: CSVEVTGGNIQYF. The CDR3 nucleotides read TGCAGCGTTGAAGTGACAGGGGGCAACATTCAGTACTTC.

This clonotype has at least ten counts. This chain connects TRBV7-7 to TRBJ2-5; D could derive from TRBD1 or TRBD2 (6 bases each). This CDR3 spans 16 amino acids. V lost 5 bases and J lost 1, with 17 bases in between. Per germline, CDR1 SSHAT and CDR2 FNYEAQ (reference sequence). The CDR3 spells CASSPQGPGVQETQYF. CDR3 in DNA: TGTGCCAGCAGCCCCCAGGGGCCGGGAGTCCAAGAGACCCAGTACTTC.

This clonotype came up many times. J is TRBJ2-3 and V is TRBV7-7, with D possibly TRBD2 on 5 matching bases. Trimming took 5 bases from V and 4 from J, leaving 13 bases between them. This CDR3 region has 14 residues. The germline CDR1 and CDR2 sequences are SSHAT and FNYEAQ (reference sequence). In DNA form, the CDR3 reads TGTGCCAGCAGCCCCGGACTGGGCGCAGATACGCAGTATTTT. It codes for CASSPGLGADTQYF.

By share of the sample, this clonotype is medium-sized. The chain combines TRBV4-1 with TRBJ2-1; no reliable D call. Per the germline V gene, CDR1 is MGHRA and CDR2 is YSYEKL. CDR3 size: 15 residues. Trimming removed 0 bases at V and 4 bases at J, with 10 bases between. CDR3 coding DNA: TGCGCCAGCAGCCAAGACCCCGGCGGATACAATGAGCAGTTCTTC. The encoded protein is CASSQDPGGYNEQFF.

This clonotype came up many times. The V gene is TRBV28, the J gene TRBJ1-1; D may be TRBD1 (5 bases). The CDR3 is 13 residues long. The V end was cut by 6 bases, the J end by 2 bases, with 10 bases between. Germline V gives CDR1 MDHEN, CDR2 SYDVKM. CDR3 residues: CASRWTSNTEAFF. The CDR3 DNA reads as TGTGCCAGCAGGTGGACATCCAACACTGAAGCTTTCTTT.

This clonotype was picked up many times. The CDR3 region is CASSFFYEQYF. CDR3 nucleotides: TGCGCCAGCAGCTTTTTTTACGAGCAGTACTTC. The J gene is TRBJ2-7, the V gene TRBV5-1; D unresolved. V was clipped by 2 bases and J by 4 bases, with 4 bases between them. Germline V gene sequence: CDR1 SGHRS, CDR2 YFSETQ. This CDR3 region has 11 residues. The whole variable domain, filled in from reference TRBV5-1 and TRBJ2-7, reads KAGVTQTPRYLIKTRGQQVTLSCSPISGHRSVSWYQQTPGQGLQFLFEYFSETQRNKGNFPGRFSGRQFSNSRSEMNVSTLELGDSALYLCASSFFYEQYFGPGTRLTVT.

The gene calls are TRBV18 and TRBJ2-5, with 9 nucleotides matching TRBD1. The V gene end was trimmed by 5 bases and the J gene end by 5 bases; junction bases not matched to a gene: 3. The germline CDR1 and CDR2 sequences are KGHSH and LQKENI. This CDR3 is built from 13 residues. The CDR3: CASSEGQGETQYF. The CDR3 nucleotides read TGTGCCAGCTCAGAAGGACAGGGGGAGACCCAGTACTTC. Filled out from reference TRBV18 and TRBJ2-5, the complete variable domain reads NAGVMQNPRHLVRRRGQEARLRCSPMKGHSHVYWYRQLPEEGLKFMVYLQKENIIDESGMPKERFSAEFPKEGPSILRIQQVVRGDSAAYFCASSEGQGETQYFGPGTRLLVL.

The chain joins TRBV10-1 to TRBJ2-1; D ambiguous. V dropped 2 bases and J dropped 0 bases, with 8 bases sitting between them. The length of the CDR3 is 15 residues. From germline, CDR1 is WNHNN and CDR2 SYGVQD (reference sequence). CDR3 protein: CASSETLASYNEQFF. The CDR3 nucleotides are TGCGCCAGCAGTGAGACCCTTGCCTCCTACAATGAGCAGTTCTTC.

J is TRBJ2-7 and V is TRBV7-8; D unclear. From germline, CDR1 is SGHVS and CDR2 FQNEAQ. The V and J ends lost 5 bases and 0 bases respectively, with 23 bases between them. The CDR3 sequence is 18 residues long. The CDR3 coding sequence is TGTGCCAGCAGCCCCTTAGGTCGGAGTGAGGCCGGCTCCTACGAGCAGTACTTC. This gives the protein CASSPLGRSEAGSYEQYF.

A few counts support this clonotype. This sequence joins TRBV9 and TRBJ1-1; D is unclear. The CDR3 contains 13 residues. V lost 0 bases, J lost 4 bases, and 7 bases lay in between. The germline V gene has CDR1 SGDLS and CDR2 YYNGEE. The CDR3, as DNA: TGTGCCAGCAGCGTAGATTGGGGCACTGAAGCTTTCTTT. This sequence encodes CASSVDWGTEAFF.

As concerns this clonotype: One base away lies a much larger clone, so this may be a sequencing read error. V usage is TRBV11-1 and J usage is TRBJ2-1; no definite D call. Germline V gives CDR1 SGHAT, CDR2 FQDESV (reference sequence). CDR3 length: 14 residues. CDR3 sequence reads: CVSSSRWSYNEQFF. In DNA form, the CDR3 reads TGTGTCAGCAGCTCCCGCTGGTCCTACAATGAGCAGTTCTTC.

Ten or more counts support this clonotype. The J gene is TRBJ2-7, the V gene TRBV5-1, with 11 bases identical to TRBD2. The CDR3 sequence is 16 residues long. Germline V lookup: CDR1 SGHRS, CDR2 YFSETQ. With V trimmed by 2 bases and J by 5 bases, 9 bases remained unmatched. The CDR3 sequence is CASSFPRLAGSNEQYF. The DNA for the CDR3 is TGCGCCAGCAGCTTCCCCAGACTAGCGGGAAGCAACGAGCAGTACTTC.

The chain combines TRBV27 with TRBJ2-1, with 7 nucleotides matching TRBD1. The germline gives CDR1 MNHEY, CDR2 SMNVEV (reference sequence). Unmatched junction bases numbered 14, after V lost 5 bases and J lost 4 bases. The CDR3 consists of 17 residues. CDR3 region: CASSPPGQPYTYNEQFF. The CDR3, as DNA: TGTGCCAGCAGTCCCCCGGGACAGCCTTACACTTACAATGAGCAGTTCTTC.

This clonotype showed up many times. V gene TRBV18 combines with J gene TRBJ2-7; TRBD1 might be the D (5 bases). Trimming removed 2 bases from V and 4 bases from J, with 15 bases in between. The CDR3 extends over 15 amino acids. Germline loops: CDR1 KGHSH, CDR2 LQKENI. The CDR3: CASSPRGLPEYEQYF. CDR3 nucleotides: TGTGCCAGCTCACCAAGGGGCCTACCCGAGTACGAGCAGTACTTC.

This clonotype has a count of ten or more. In nucleotides, the CDR3 is TGTGCCAGTAGTATAGAGGGCTCCGTCAGCACCGGGGAGCTGTTTTTT. Protein: CASSIEGSVSTGELFF. J is TRBJ2-2 and V is TRBV19; no clear D. CDR1 is LNHDA, CDR2 SQIVND, per germline (reference sequence). Trimming shortened V by 0 bases and J by 4 bases, and 12 bases separated the two germline ends. The CDR3 is 16 residues long. Full variable domain (missing parts from reference TRBV19 and TRBJ2-2): DGGITQSPKYLFRKEGQNVTLSCEQNLNHDAMYWYRQDPGQGLRLIYYSQIVNDFQKGDIAEGYSVSREKKESFPLTVTSAQKNPTAFYLCASSIEGSVSTGELFFGEGSRLTVL.

This clonotype was seen repeatedly, ten times or more. This rearrangement joins TRBV11-2 to TRBJ2-1; tentatively, D is TRBD1 (6 bases). This CDR3 region has 14 residues. V was pared by 4 bases and J by 6 bases, with 13 bases between. CDR1 is SGHAT, CDR2 FQNNGV, per germline. This CDR3 reads CASSSGEQGNEQFF. The DNA for the CDR3 is TGTGCCAGCAGCTCAGGGGAACAAGGCAATGAGCAGTTCTTC. Together with reference TRBV11-2 and TRBJ2-1, the CDR3 gives the full variable domain: EAGVAQSPRYKIIEKRQSVAFWCNPISGHATLYWYQQILGQGPKLLIQFQNNGVVDDSQLPKDRFSAERLKGVDSTLKIQPAKLEDSAVYLCASSSGEQGNEQFFGPGTRLTVL.

This clonotype appeared many times. The chain joins TRBV19 to TRBJ1-5; no clear D gene. Germline CDR1 LNHDA, CDR2 SQIVND (reference sequence). V was pared by 5 bases and J by 3 bases, with 14 bases between. The CDR3 extends over 15 amino acids. CDR3 sequence reads: CASSFTGGFNQPQHF. The CDR3 DNA reads TGTGCCAGTAGTTTTACGGGCGGATTCAATCAGCCCCAGCATTTT.

This clonotype was observed at least ten times. V and J are TRBV5-1 and TRBJ2-3; weak D call: TRBD1 (6 bases). Trimming stripped 4 bases from V and 0 bases from J, with 12 bases between. The CDR3 sequence is 15 residues long. From germline, CDR1 is SGHRS and CDR2 YFSETQ. CDR3 coding DNA: TGCGCCAGCAGCCCCGAGGGGGACAGCACAGATACGCAGTATTTT. Translation gives CASSPEGDSTDTQYF.

This clonotype was counted between two and nine times. This chain connects TRBV20-1 to TRBJ2-7; 10 bases map to TRBD2. The CDR3 contains 16 residues. Germline CDR1 reads DFQATT; CDR2 reads SNEGSKA (reference sequence). The CDR3 nucleotides are TGCAGCGGGGGAGGGACTAGCGCCGACCTACGGGGCGAGCAGTACTTC. Its protein is CSGGGTSADLRGEQYF.

This chain links TRBV7-9 with TRBJ2-6, with no clear D. Germline CDR1 is SEHNR and CDR2 is FQNEAQ (reference sequence). The V end lost 6 bases, the J end lost 1 base, and 10 bases lay between the germline ends. The CDR3 contains 15 residues. The CDR3 coding sequence is TGTGCCAGCAGTCTTAGTCAGTCTGGGGCCAACGTCCTGACTTTC. Amino acids: CASSLSQSGANVLTF.

This clonotype was seen more than once but under ten times. This chain links TRBV20-1 with TRBJ2-5, with 9 bases identical to TRBD2. V lost 3 bases, J lost 4 bases, and 9 bases stayed unmatched. This CDR3 has 15 amino acids. CDR1 DFQATT and CDR2 SNEGSKA come from the germline V gene (reference sequence). The chain's CDR3 is CSARALAGRGETQYF. CDR3 DNA: TGCAGTGCTAGGGCTCTAGCGGGGAGAGGAGAGACCCAGTACTTC.

This clonotype has ten or more counts. The chain uses TRBV3-1 and TRBJ2-7, with D perhaps given as TRBD1 or TRBD2 (5 bases each). V lost 1 base and J 5 bases, leaving 15 bases between the germline ends. Germline CDR1 and CDR2: LGHDT and YNNKEL (reference sequence). The CDR3 is made up of 15 amino acids. The CDR3 loop is CASSQAASGSHEQYF. In DNA, the CDR3 is TGTGCCAGCAGCCAAGCTGCGTCAGGGAGTCACGAGCAGTACTTC.

This clonotype was detected many times. The chain joins TRBV12-3 or TRBV12-4 to TRBJ1-1; D gene ambiguous. This CDR3 spans 14 amino acids. With 5 bases removed from V and 5 bases from J, the gap between germline ends came to 15 bases. CDR3 loop: CASSTSWARTEAFF. The CDR3 nucleotides are TGTGCCAGCAGTACTAGTTGGGCGAGGACTGAAGCTTTCTTT.